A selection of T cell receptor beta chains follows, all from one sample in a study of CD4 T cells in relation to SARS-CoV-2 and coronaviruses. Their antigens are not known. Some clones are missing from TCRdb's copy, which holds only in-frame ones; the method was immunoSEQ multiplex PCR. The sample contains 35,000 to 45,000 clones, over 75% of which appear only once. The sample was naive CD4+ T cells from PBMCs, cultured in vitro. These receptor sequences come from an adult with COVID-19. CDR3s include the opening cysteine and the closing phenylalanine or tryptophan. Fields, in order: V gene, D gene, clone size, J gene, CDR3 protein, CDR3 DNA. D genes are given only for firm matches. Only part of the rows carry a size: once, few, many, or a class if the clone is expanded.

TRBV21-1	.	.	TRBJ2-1	CASSRSRLAKSSYNEQFF	TGTGCCAGCAGCAGATCCCGACTAGCTAAGAGCTCCTACAATGAGCAGTTCTTC
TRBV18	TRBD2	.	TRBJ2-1	CASSPTSGSYNEQFF	TGTGCCAGCTCACCAACTAGCGGCTCCTACAATGAGCAGTTCTTC
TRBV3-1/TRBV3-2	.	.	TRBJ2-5	CASSQVKETQYF	TGTGCCAGCAGCCAAGTGAAAGAGACCCAGTACTTC
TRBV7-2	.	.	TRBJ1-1	CASSQVMNTEAFF	TGTGCCAGCAGCCAAGTTATGAACACTGAAGCTTTCTTT
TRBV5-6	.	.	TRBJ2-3	CASSQTQRLMDTQYF	TGTGCCAGCAGCCAGACTCAACGCCTCATGGATACGCAGTATTTT
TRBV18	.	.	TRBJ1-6	CASSVMSDTDSPLHF	TGTGCCAGCTCCGTTATGTCCGACACGGACTCACCCCTCCACTTT
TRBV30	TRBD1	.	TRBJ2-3	CACTGGWPRTDTQYF	TGTGCCTGTACAGGGGGCTGGCCTCGCACAGATACGCAGTATTTT
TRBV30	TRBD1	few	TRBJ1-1	CAWLGTANTEAFF	TGTGCCTGGCTGGGGACAGCGAACACTGAAGCTTTCTTT
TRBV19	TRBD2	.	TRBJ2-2	CASSIDPNGGITGELFF	TGTGCCAGTAGTATAGATCCAAACGGGGGGATCACCGGGGAGCTGTTTTTT
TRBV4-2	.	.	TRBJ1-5	CASSQELGSNQPQHF	TGTGCCAGCAGCCAAGAGCTGGGAAGCAATCAGCCCCAGCATTTT
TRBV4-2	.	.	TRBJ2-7	CASSQMESSYEQYF	TGTGCCAGCAGCCAAATGGAGAGCTCCTACGAGCAGTACTTC
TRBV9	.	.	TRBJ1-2	CASSWDGTPPYGYTF	TGTGCCAGCAGCTGGGACGGAACGCCACCCTATGGCTACACCTTC
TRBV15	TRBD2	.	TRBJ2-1	CATSRSSPGLAGVDEQFF	TGTGCCACCAGCAGATCCAGCCCGGGACTAGCGGGAGTCGATGAGCAGTTCTTC
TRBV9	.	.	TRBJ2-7	CASSVNNLPREQYF	TGTGCCAGCAGCGTCAACAACCTCCCGCGCGAGCAGTACTTC
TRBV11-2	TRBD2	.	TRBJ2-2	CASSPGLGTGELFF	TGTGCCAGCAGCCCGGGACTAGGAACCGGGGAGCTGTTTTTT
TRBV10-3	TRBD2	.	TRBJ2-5	CAIGGLAGAIEETQYF	TGTGCCATCGGCGGACTAGCGGGAGCAATTGAAGAGACCCAGTACTTC
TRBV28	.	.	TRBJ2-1	CASSSQGSPYNEQFF	TGTGCCAGCAGTTCCCAGGGCAGTCCCTACAATGAGCAGTTCTTC
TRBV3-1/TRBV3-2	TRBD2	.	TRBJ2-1	CASSQDTLAGGVEQFF	TGTGCCAGCAGCCAAGATACGTTAGCGGGAGGTGTTGAGCAGTTCTTC
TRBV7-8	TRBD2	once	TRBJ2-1	CASTDSGRALYNEQFF	TGTGCCAGCACCGATAGCGGGAGGGCCCTTTACAATGAGCAGTTCTTC
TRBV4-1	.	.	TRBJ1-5	CASSQEYGPQHF	TGCGCCAGCAGCCAAGAATACGGGCCCCAGCATTTT
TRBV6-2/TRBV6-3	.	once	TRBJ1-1	CASSYIRGVGSTEAFF	TGTGCCAGCAGTTACATCCGGGGGGTTGGAAGCACTGAAGCTTTCTTT
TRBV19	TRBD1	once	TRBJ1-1	CASTRLGQGVYTEAFF	TGTGCCAGTACCAGACTCGGACAGGGGGTTTACACTGAAGCTTTCTTT
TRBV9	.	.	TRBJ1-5	CASSVSADQPQHF	TGTGCCAGCAGCGTTTCTGCTGATCAGCCCCAGCATTTT
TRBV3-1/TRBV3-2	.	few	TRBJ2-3	CASSQDRPSPNTQYF	TGTGCCAGCAGCCAAGATCGGCCTAGCCCCAATACGCAGTATTTT
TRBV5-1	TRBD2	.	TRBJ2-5	CASSLDWGGETQYF	TGCGCCAGCAGCTTGGATTGGGGAGGGGAGACCCAGTACTTC
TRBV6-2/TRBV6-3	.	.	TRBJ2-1	CASSYSLRLPKFF	TGTGCCAGCAGTTACTCCTTACGGCTGCCCAAGTTCTTC
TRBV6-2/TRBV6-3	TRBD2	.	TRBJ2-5	CASSYKTSGSGRETQYF	TGTGCCAGCAGTTACAAGACTAGCGGGAGCGGTCGGGAGACCCAGTACTTC
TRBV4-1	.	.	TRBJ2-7	CASSQGAGDTYEQYF	TGCGCCAGCAGCCAAGGGGCAGGTGACACCTACGAGCAGTACTTC
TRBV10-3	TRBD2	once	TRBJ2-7	CAIRSSSSGNTYEQYF	TGTGCCATCAGATCGTCCTCTAGCGGGAACACCTACGAGCAGTACTTC
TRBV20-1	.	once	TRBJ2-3	CSASDTAQATQYF	TGCAGTGCTAGTGACACCGCACAGGCTACGCAGTATTTT
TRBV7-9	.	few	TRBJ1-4	CASSFLTEGEKLFF	TGTGCCAGCAGCTTTCTAACCGAGGGGGAAAAACTGTTTTTT
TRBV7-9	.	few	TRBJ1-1	CASSLAGSNTEAFF	TGTGCCAGCAGCTTAGCGGGCAGCAACACTGAAGCTTTCTTT
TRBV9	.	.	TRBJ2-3	CASSGDLSTDTQYF	TGTGCCAGCAGCGGGGACCTGAGCACAGATACGCAGTATTTT
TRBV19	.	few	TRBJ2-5	CATRDSQETQYF	TGTGCCACGCGGGACTCCCAAGAGACCCAGTACTTC
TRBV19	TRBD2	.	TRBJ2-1	CASRGGRDYNEQFF	TGTGCCAGTAGGGGCGGGAGGGACTACAATGAGCAGTTCTTC
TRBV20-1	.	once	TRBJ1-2	CSASREDLSYGYTF	TGCAGTGCTAGTAGGGAGGATCTCTCCTATGGCTACACCTTC
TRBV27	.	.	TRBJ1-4	CASWELGQPATNEKLFF	TGTGCCAGCTGGGAGCTCGGACAGCCTGCAACTAATGAAAAACTGTTTTTT
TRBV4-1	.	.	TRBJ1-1	CASSRKLFIQYEAFF	TGCGCCAGCAGCCGAAAGCTTTTCATACAGTATGAAGCTTTCTTT
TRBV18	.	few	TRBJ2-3	CASSPPIGQFSSTDTQYF	TGTGCCAGCTCACCACCGATAGGACAATTCTCTAGCACAGATACGCAGTATTTT
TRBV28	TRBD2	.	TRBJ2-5	CASSRSGKETQYF	TGTGCCAGCAGTCGAAGCGGGAAAGAGACCCAGTACTTC
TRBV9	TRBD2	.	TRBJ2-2	CASSATSVGGTGELFF	TGTGCCAGCAGCGCGACTAGCGTGGGGGGGACCGGGGAGCTGTTTTTT
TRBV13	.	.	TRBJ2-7	CASSFSTSQTYEQYF	TGTGCCAGCAGCTTCAGTACTAGCCAGACCTACGAGCAGTACTTC
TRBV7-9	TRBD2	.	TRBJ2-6	CASSPGTSGVSGANVLTF	TGTGCCAGCAGTCCCGGGACTAGCGGGGTCTCTGGGGCCAACGTCCTGACTTTC
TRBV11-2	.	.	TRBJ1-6	CASSPPGVGSPLHF	TGTGCCAGCAGCCCCCCCGGGGTAGGGTCACCCCTCCACTTT
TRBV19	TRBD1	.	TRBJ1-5	CASSRLLDRDSNQPQHF	TGTGCCAGTAGTCGACTCCTCGACAGGGATAGCAATCAGCCCCAGCATTTT
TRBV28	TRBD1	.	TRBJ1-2	CASSLVTGVGYTF	TGTGCCAGCAGTTTGGTGACAGGGGTCGGCTACACCTTC
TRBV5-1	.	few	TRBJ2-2	CASTLRLDSGELFF	TGCGCCAGCACGCTGCGACTAGATTCCGGGGAGCTGTTTTTT
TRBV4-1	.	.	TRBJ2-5	CASSQPGAETQYF	TGCGCCAGCAGCCAACCCGGAGCCGAGACCCAGTACTTC
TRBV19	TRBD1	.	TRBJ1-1	CASSPSRGTGRGTEAFF	TGTGCCAGTAGTCCGTCCCGCGGGACAGGGAGGGGTACTGAAGCTTTCTTT